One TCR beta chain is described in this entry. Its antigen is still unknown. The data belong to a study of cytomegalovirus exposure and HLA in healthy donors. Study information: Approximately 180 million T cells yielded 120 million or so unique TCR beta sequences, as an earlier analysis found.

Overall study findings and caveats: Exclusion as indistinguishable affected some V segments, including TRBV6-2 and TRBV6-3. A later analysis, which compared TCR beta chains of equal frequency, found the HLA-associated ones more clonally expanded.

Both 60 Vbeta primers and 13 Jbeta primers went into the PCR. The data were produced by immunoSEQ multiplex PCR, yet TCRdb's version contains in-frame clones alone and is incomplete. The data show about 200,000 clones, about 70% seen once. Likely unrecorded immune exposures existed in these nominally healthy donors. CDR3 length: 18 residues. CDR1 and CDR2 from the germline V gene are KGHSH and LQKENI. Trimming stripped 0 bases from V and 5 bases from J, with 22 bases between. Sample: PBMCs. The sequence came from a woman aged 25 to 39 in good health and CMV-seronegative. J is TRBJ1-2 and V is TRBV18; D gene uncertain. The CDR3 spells CASSPPSVGALPTYGYTF. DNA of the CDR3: TGTGCCAGCTCACCACCATCAGTCGGAGCCCTACCTACGTATGGCTACACCTTC.